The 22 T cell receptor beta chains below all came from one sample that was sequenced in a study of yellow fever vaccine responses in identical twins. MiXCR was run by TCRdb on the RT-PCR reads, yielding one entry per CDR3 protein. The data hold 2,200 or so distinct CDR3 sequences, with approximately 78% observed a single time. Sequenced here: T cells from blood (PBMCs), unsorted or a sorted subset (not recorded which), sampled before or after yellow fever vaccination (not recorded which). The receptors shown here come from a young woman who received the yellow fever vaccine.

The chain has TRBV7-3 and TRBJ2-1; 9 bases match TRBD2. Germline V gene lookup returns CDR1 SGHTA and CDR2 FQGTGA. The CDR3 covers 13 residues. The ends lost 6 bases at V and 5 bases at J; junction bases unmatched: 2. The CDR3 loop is CASSSGSHNEQFF. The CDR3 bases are TGTGCCAGCAGTAGCGGGAGTCACAATGAGCAGTTCTTC. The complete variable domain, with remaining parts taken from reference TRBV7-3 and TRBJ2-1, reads GAGVSQTPSNKVTEKGKYVELRCDPISGHTALYWYRQSLGQGPEFLIYFQGTGAADDSGLPNDRFFAVRPEGSVSTLKIQRTERGDSAVYLCASSSGSHNEQFFGPGTRLTVL.

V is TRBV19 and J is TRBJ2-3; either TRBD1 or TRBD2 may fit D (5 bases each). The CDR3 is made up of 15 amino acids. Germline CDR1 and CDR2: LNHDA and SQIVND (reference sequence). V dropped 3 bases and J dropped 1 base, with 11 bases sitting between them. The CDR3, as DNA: TGTGCCAGTAGTATCCGGGACGGGGGCACAGATACGCAGTATTTT. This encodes CASSIRDGGTDTQYF.

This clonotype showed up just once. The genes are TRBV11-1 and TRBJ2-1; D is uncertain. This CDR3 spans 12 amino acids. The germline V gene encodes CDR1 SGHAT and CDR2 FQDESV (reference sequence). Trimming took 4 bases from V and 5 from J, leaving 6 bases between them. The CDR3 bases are TGTGCCAGCAGCTACGCCGACAATGAGCAGTTCTTC. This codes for CASSYADNEQFF.

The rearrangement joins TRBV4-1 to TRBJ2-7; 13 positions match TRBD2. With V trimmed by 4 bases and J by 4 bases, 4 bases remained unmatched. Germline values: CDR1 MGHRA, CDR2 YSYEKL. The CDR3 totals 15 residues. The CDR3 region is CASSPGTSGTYEQYV. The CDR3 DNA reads TGCGCCAGCAGCCCAGGGACTAGCGGGACTTACGAGCAGTACGTC.

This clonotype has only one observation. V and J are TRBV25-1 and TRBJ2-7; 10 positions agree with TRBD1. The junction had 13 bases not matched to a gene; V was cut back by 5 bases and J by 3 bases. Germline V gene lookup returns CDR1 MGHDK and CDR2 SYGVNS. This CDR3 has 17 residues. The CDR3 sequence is CASSPVSWTGGNYEQYF. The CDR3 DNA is TGTGCCAGCAGTCCCGTTAGCTGGACAGGGGGGAACTACGAGCAGTACTTC.

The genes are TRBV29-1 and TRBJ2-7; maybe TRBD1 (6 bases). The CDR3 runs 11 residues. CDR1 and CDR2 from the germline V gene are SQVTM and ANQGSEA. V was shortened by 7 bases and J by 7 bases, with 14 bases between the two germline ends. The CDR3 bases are TGCAGCGCCATGACCGGGACAGAGCAGTACTTC. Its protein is CSAMTGTEQYF.

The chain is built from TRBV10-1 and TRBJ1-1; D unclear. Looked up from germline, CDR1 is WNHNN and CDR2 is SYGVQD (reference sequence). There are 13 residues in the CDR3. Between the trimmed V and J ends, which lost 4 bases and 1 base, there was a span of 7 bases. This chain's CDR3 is CASSVGKNTEAFF. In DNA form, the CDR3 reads TGCGCCAGCAGTGTCGGAAAGAACACTGAAGCTTTCTTT.

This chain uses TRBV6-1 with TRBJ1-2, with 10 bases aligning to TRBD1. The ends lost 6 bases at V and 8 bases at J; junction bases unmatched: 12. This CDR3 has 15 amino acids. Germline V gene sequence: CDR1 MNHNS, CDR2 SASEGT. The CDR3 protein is CASSNDRGHQEGYTF. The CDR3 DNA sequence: TGTGCCAGCAGCAACGACAGGGGGCATCAAGAAGGCTACACCTTC.

CDR3 residues: CATISGDSGYEQFF. DNA of the CDR3: TGTGCCACTATAAGCGGGGACTCAGGCTATGAGCAGTTCTTC. This sequence joins TRBV7-9 and TRBJ2-1; 7 bases match TRBD2. The CDR3 has 14 residues. V dropped 10 bases and J dropped 8; count of bases not matched to a gene: 14. In germline, CDR1 is SEHNR, CDR2 FQNEAQ (reference sequence).

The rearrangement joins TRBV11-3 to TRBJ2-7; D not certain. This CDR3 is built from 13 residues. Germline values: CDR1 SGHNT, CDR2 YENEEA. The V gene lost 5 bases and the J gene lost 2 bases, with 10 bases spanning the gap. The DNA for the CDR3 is TGTGCCAGCAGCCAAGACCCAGCCTACGAGCAGTACTTC. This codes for CASSQDPAYEQYF.

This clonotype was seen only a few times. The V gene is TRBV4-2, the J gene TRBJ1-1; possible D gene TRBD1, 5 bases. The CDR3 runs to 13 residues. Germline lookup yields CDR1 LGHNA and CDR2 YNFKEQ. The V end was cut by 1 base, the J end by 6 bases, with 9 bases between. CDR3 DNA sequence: TGTGCCAGCAGCCAAGGGGGACGGGCTGAAGCTTTCTTT. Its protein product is CASSQGGRAEAFF.

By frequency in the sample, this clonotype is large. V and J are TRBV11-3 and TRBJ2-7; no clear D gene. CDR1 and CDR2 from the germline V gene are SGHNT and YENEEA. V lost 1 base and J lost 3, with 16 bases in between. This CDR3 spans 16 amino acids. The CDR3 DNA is TGTGCCAGCAGCTTAGTTCCGGAACCTGGGGTCTACGAGCAGTACTTC. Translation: CASSLVPEPGVYEQYF.

CDR3 sequence reads: CASSYHGNTEAFF. The CDR3, as DNA: TGTGCCAGCAGTTATCACGGGAACACTGAAGCTTTCTTT. The chain uses TRBV7-9 and TRBJ1-1; D remains ambiguous. Germline V gives CDR1 SEHNR, CDR2 FQNEAQ (reference sequence). The CDR3 has 13 amino acids. Trimming took 6 bases from V and 1 from J, leaving 9 bases between them.

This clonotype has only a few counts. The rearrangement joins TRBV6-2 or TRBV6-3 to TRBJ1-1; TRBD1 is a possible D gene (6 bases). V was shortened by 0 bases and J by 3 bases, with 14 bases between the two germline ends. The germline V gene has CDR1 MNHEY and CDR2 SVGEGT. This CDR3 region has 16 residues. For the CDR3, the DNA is TGTGCCAGCAGTTACTCTTCGGACAGCAAGGACACTGAAGCTTTCTTT. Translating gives CASSYSSDSKDTEAFF.

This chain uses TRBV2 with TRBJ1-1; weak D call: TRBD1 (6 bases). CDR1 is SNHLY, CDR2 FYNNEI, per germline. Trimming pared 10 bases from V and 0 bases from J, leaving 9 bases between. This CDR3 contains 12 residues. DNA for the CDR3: TGTGCCAAGGGACAAATGAACACTGAAGCTTTCTTT. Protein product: CAKGQMNTEAFF.

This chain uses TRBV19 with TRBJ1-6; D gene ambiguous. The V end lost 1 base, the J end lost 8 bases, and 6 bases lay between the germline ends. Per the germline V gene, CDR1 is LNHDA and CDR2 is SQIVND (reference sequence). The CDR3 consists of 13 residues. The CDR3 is CASSIVGDSPLHF. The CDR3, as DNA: TGTGCCAGTAGTATAGTTGGAGATTCACCCCTCCACTTT.

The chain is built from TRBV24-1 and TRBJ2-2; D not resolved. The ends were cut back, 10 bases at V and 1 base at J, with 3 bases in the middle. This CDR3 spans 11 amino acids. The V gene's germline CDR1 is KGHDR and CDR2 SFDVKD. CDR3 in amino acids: CATGNTGELFF. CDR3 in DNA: TGTGCCACGGGGAACACCGGGGAGCTGTTTTTT.

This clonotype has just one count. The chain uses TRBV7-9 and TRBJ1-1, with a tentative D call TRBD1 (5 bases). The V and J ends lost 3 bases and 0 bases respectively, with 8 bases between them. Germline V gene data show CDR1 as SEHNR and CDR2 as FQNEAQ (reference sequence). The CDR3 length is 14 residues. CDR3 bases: TGTGCCAGCAGCTTTCAGGGCATGAACACTGAAGCTTTCTTT. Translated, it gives CASSFQGMNTEAFF.

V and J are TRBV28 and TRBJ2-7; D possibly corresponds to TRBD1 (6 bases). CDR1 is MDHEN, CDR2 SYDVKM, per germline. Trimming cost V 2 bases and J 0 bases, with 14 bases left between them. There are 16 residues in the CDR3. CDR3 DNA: TGTGCCAGCAGTTTAAGGGAGCCGACAGGCTCCTACGAGCAGTACTTC. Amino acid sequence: CASSLREPTGSYEQYF. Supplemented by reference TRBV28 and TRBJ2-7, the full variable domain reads DVKVTQSSRYLVKRTGEKVFLECVQDMDHENMFWYRQDPGLGLRLIYFSYDVKMKEKGDIPEGYSVSREKKERFSLILESASTNQTSMYLCASSLREPTGSYEQYFGPGTRLTVT.

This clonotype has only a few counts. In DNA form, the CDR3 reads TGTGCCAGCCCCAGGGGCAAGAACACTGAAGCTTTCTTT. This codes for CASPRGKNTEAFF. The chain links TRBV2 to TRBJ1-1, with D tentatively TRBD1 (6 bases). V gave up 8 bases and J gave up 1 base, with 11 bases separating them. The CDR3 has 13 amino acids. Germline-derived CDR1 and CDR2 are SNHLY and FYNNEI.

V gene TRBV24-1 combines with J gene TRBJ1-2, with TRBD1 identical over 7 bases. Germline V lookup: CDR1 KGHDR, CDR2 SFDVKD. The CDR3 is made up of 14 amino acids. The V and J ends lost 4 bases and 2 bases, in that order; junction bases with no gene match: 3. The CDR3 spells CATSDQDRNYGYTF. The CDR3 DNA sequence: TGTGCCACCAGTGACCAGGACAGGAACTATGGCTACACCTTC.

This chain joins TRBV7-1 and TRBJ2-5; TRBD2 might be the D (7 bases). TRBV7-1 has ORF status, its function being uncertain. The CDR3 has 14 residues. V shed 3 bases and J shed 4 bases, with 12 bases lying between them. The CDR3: CASSSRGATETQYF. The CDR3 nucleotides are TGTGCCAGCAGCTCTCGGGGGGCCACAGAGACCCAGTACTTC.